This T cell receptor beta chain appears in the sequencing data of a study of blood T cell repertoires in COVID-19. The overall study: The samples span acute and convalescent COVID-19 from the United States, Italy and Spain. T cells, B-cell-depleted T cells, or PBMCs provided the cDNA or gDNA that served as material.

V lost 5 bases and J lost 3, with 11 bases in between. The CDR3 contains 13 residues. Per the authors' pipeline: Amplification of reference gene primers provided the estimated nucleated cell counts. Data came from immunoSEQ multiplex PCR; TCRdb stores just in-frame clones and leaves some out. Clonal size and the V and J genes are those of that table, whereas D and trimming came from the DNA. The table records 300,000 to 400,000 clones, roughly 85% of them present only once. The TCR sequence derives from a human donor in a cohort sampled during active COVID-19. Sequencing input: peripheral blood. J is TRBJ2-7 and V is TRBV12-3 or TRBV12-4; unclear D gene. CDR3 DNA: TGTGCCAGCAGTCCCCAATACATCTACGAGCAGTACTTC. Protein: CASSPQYIYEQYF.